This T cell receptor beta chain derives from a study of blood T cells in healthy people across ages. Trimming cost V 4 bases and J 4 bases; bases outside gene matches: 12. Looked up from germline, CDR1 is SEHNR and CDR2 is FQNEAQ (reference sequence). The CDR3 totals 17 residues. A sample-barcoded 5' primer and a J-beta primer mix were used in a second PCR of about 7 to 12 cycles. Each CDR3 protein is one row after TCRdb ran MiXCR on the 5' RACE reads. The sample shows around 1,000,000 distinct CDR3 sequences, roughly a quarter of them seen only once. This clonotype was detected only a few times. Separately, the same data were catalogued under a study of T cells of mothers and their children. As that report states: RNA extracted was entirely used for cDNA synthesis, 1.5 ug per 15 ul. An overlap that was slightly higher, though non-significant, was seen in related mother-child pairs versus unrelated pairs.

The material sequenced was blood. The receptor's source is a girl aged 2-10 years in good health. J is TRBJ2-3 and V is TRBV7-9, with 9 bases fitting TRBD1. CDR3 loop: CASSSPNRGRLSDTQYF. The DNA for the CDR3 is TGTGCCAGCAGCTCCCCAAACAGGGGGCGATTATCAGATACGCAGTATTTT.